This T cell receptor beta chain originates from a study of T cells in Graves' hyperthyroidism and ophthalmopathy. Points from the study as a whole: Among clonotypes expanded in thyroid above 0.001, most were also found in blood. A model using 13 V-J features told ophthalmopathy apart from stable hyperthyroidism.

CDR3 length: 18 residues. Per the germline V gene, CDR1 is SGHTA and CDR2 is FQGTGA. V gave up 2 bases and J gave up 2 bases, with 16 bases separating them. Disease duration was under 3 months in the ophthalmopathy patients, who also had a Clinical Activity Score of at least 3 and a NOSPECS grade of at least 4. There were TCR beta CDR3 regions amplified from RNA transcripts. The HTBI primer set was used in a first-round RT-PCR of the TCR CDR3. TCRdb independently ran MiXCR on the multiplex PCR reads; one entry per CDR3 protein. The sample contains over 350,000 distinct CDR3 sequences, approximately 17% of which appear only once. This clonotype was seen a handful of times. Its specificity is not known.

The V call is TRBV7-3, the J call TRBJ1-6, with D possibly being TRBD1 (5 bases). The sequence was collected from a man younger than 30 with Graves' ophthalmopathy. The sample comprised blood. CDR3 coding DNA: TGTGCCAGCAGCTTAGACCCGCCGGGGGACGCCTATAATTCACCCCTCCACTTT. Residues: CASSLDPPGDAYNSPLHF.